The entry below gives a single T cell receptor (beta chain) sequence along with its context. In its sample, this clonotype was seen many times. It lacks a known antigen. Per-nucleotide qualities are absent, and no much larger clonotype sits a single base away. These data come from a study of T cells in Graves' hyperthyroidism and ophthalmopathy (dated by TCRdb to between 2017 and 2020). Regarding the research as a whole: Peripheral blood was collected at initial diagnosis, before any treatment. To identify distinguishing TCR V-J signatures, a discovery cohort of about 95 patients was used, comprising 43 with Graves' ophthalmopathy and around 57 with stable Graves' hyperthyroidism. Prospective prediction of ophthalmopathy was tested in an independent validation cohort consisting of 18 hyperthyroidism patients and about 17 patients who later progressed to ophthalmopathy. For training and testing, the roughly 100 patients in the discovery cohort were randomly divided in a 7:3 ratio. Thyroid tissue and blood T-cell repertoires from roughly six Graves' hyperthyroidism patients were also compared in the study. After sampling, hyperthyroidism patients received methimazole starting at 30 mg daily, and ophthalmopathy patients received high-dose intravenous methylprednisolone. The paper describes TCR Vbeta CDR3 sequencing of 140 or so peripheral blood samples, made up of 43 ophthalmopathy patients, around 78 hyperthyroidism patients and some 17 progressor patients. What the research found in general, with its limitations: Most expanded thyroid clonotypes (frequency above 0.001) were also detected in blood, suggesting blood repertoires may reflect thyroid immune responses. A model built on a 13 V-J signature distinguished ophthalmopathy from stable hyperthyroidism, reaching roughly 88% sensitivity and 81.08% specificity in cross-validation and 80%/75% in testing. In validation, the model predicted progression to ophthalmopathy a median of about 6.5 months before onset, with around 70% sensitivity and about 72% specificity. Sample size was not statistically predetermined, and investigators were not blinded to group allocation.

The TCR beta CDR3 regions were amplified from the RNA transcripts. The first round of RT-PCR for the TCR CDR3 was performed with the HTBI primer set and the Qiagen OneStep RT-PCR kit. Libraries were constructed in a second round of multiplex PCR, after which size selection and purification were carried out. The libraries were sequenced on an Illumina HiSeq2000 using paired-end 100 bp reads. In the authors' own workflow: SOAPnuke was used to process the raw data, removing reads that contained adapters or uncalled bases, had a mean Phred below 15, or lacked an exact match to the constant primer or identifier. High-quality paired reads were merged using COPE v1.2.5, and each unique nucleotide sequence was defined as a clonotype. MiTCR v1.1 was used to align clonotypes to the IMGT TRBV, TRBD and TRBJ reference segments. Only V-J combinations with frequency above 0.0001, covering about 99% of repertoires, were analysed. The TCS score was defined as F50 (clonal expansion) divided by E x V (chaos), with BLOSUM62-based TCRdist calculated between CDR3 peptides within each V-J. Welch's t-statistics and random forest reduced roughly 530 V-J features to roughly 13, which were used in a naive Bayes classifier (R e1071). Starting from the raw public reads, TCRdb applied fastp trimming at Q25, assembled clones with MiXCR and retained in-frame beta chains. When rows share a CDR3 protein, they turn into one entry using the most common DNA and genes. Clone size and V and J calls follow TCRdb, not the original study. This sample is represented by around 110,000 distinct CDR3 sequences; about 16% of them were singletons. The ten largest clones take up 42% of the sample.

A patient counted as having stable Graves' hyperthyroidism if no progression to ophthalmopathy occurred over 18 months of follow-up. Hyperthyroidism patients were aged 18 to 65 years and newly diagnosed, with disease duration of less than 2 months. Exclusion was applied to patients with uncontrolled infections, other autoimmune diseases, pregnancy or lactation. Diagnoses were established on the basis of clinical symptoms, serum thyroxine and TRAb, thyroid ultrasound, and orbital computed tomography. PBMCs were separated from 7.5 to 10 ml of fresh peripheral blood using Ficoll-Paque density gradient centrifugation. Trizol reagent was used to extract total RNA, and RNA quality was then checked on an Agilent 2100 Bioanalyzer. Germline trimming: 3 bases from V, 0 bases from J; junction bases outside gene matches: 5. In the germline V gene, CDR1 corresponds to SGHRS and CDR2 to YFSETQ. The CDR3 covers 16 residues, taking in both the cysteine and the phenylalanine. Here the CDR3 DNA is all that survives: 48 bases in frame from base 1.

The sequence is built from TRBV5-1 and TRBJ2-1, with TRBD1 identical over 8 junction bases. Sequencing was done on a sample of blood. The receptor comes from a woman in her forties or fifties with Graves' hyperthyroidism. The CDR3 protein: CASSSETGDSYNEQFF. The nucleotide sequence reads TGCGCCAGCAGCTCCGAGACAGGGGACTCCTACAATGAGCAGTTCTTC.